The source of this T cell receptor beta chain is a study of identical twins. All donors were healthy Caucasians. General study results and limits: Models underestimated TCR alpha sharing (out-of-frame) in monozygotic twins.

TCRdb redid the calling of the 5' RACE reads with MiXCR, one entry per CDR3 protein. The sample contains some 900,000 distinct CDR3 sequences, roughly an eighth of which appear only once. With respect to this clonotype: Its target is not known.

V was clipped by 5 bases and J by 7 bases; unmatched bases: 13. The CDR3 totals 16 residues. The V gene's germline CDR1 is SGHAT and CDR2 FQNNGV. This sample also belongs to another study, concerning yellow fever vaccine responses in identical twins.

The sequence derives from a woman aged 18-29 years in good health. Sequencing used PBMCs. The chain employs TRBV11-2 and TRBJ2-1, with TRBD1 matching over 8 bases. DNA for the CDR3: TGTGCCAGCAGCCTACTCTCCGGGACAGGTAAGAATGAGCAGTTCTTC. This encodes CASSLLSGTGKNEQFF.